This T cell receptor beta chain is drawn from a study of T cell responses to AZD1222 COVID-19 vaccine. Study overall: The study pooled second doses at about 4 or about 12 weeks.

Per the germline V gene, CDR1 is MDHEN and CDR2 is SYDVKM. The ends lost 3 bases at V and 8 bases at J; junction bases unmatched: 12. This CDR3 comprises 15 residues. Findings and limits, study-wide: In all cases, repertoires were sampled only after the peak T cell response. Seropositive at baseline were only a handful of AZD1222 recipients.

Sequenced by immunoSEQ multiplex PCR; TCRdb stores in-frame clones only, minus some. This table holds about 97,000 clones, 80% to 90% found once. As to this clone: What it recognizes is unknown.

The sequence was obtained from an adult in good health. V usage is TRBV28 and J usage is TRBJ1-2; 7 nucleotides line up with TRBD1. Sequencing used peripheral blood, obtained on day 0 of AZD1222 vaccination. CDR3 bases: TGTGCCAGCAGTTTTACCCGACAGGGCCACCCGGGCTACACCTTC. Its translation: CASSFTRQGHPGYTF.